The sequence of this T cell receptor (beta chain) was determined in a study of T cell repertoires in cytomegalovirus infection. Between the trimmed V and J ends, which lost 2 bases and 1 base, there was a span of 11 bases. CDR3 length: 15 residues. The V gene's germline CDR1 is SQVTM and CDR2 ANQGSEA. General study results and limits: Ex vivo responses were dominated by HLA-C-restricted CMV-specific TCR beta clonotypes.

In this sample, this clonotype turned up a few times. As yet, its antigen is unknown. TCRdb used MiXCR to reprocess the reads, holding one entry per CDR3 protein. The sample contains around 310,000 distinct CDR3 sequences, roughly 15% of which appear only once. The sample comprised PBMCs. The V and J genes are TRBV29-1 and TRBJ2-2, with unresolved D. This receptor was identified in a human donor in good health (CMV status not recorded). Some clones in this sample may be carry-over from other donors' samples. CDR3 protein: CSVELAVVNTGELFF. The CDR3 DNA follows: TGCAGCGTTGAACTGGCGGTAGTGAACACCGGGGAGCTGTTTTTT.